This T cell receptor beta chain is from a study of blood T cell repertoires in COVID-19. The assay was immunoSEQ multiplex PCR, and TCRdb's table has in-frame clones only and misses some. The sample shows 100,000 to 150,000 clones, approximately 84% of them seen only once. The V gene's germline CDR1 is LNHNV and CDR2 YYDKDF (reference sequence). The CDR3 sequence is 13 residues long. Between the trimmed V and J ends, which lost 1 base and 6 bases, there was a span of 9 bases. The V and J genes are TRBV15 and TRBJ1-2, with no clear D. Sequences were obtained from peripheral blood. The TCR was taken from a man between 65 and 80 years old with acute or convalescent COVID-19. The CDR3 here is CATSRALRDGYTF. CDR3 nucleotides: TGTGCCACCAGCAGAGCCCTCCGGGATGGCTACACCTTC.